The 22 T cell receptor beta chains listed next were all sequenced from one sample in a study of T cells in localized non-small cell lung cancer. Sequencing used immunoSEQ multiplex PCR; TCRdb keeps in-frame clones, though not all of them. The sample has over a thousand clones; more than 20% are singletons. This specimen consisted of normal lung tissue next to the tumor, obtained before any cancer treatment. Every receptor here comes from a man aged 40-75 years with stage III lung adenocarcinoma.

This clone was found a few times. The chain employs TRBV4-1 and TRBJ2-3; D gene uncertain. This CDR3 is 16 amino acids long. Trimming removed 0 bases from V and 0 bases from J, with 10 bases in between. Germline V gene sequence: CDR1 MGHRA, CDR2 YSYEKL. The CDR3 DNA follows: TGCGCCAGCAGCCAAGATTTCGCCTCTAGCACAGATACGCAGTATTTT. Its translation: CASSQDFASSTDTQYF.

The chain links TRBV29-1 to TRBJ2-7; D remains ambiguous. The CDR3 covers 13 residues. Trimming took off 5 bases at V and 6 bases at J, with 17 bases between the two ends. Germline V gene sequence: CDR1 SQVTM, CDR2 ANQGSEA. CDR3 coding DNA: TGCAGCGTTCGATCCCCCGGGTCGGCCGAGCAGTACTTC. Translating it yields CSVRSPGSAEQYF.

This clone was counted a few times. The J gene is TRBJ2-1, the V gene TRBV9, with D perhaps assigned TRBD1 or TRBD2 (5 bases each). V lost 4 bases, J lost 7 bases, and 12 bases lay in between. The CDR3 loop spans 13 amino acids. CDR1 and CDR2 (germline): SGDLS, YYNGEE. CDR3 nucleotide sequence: TGTGCCAGCAGCTTAGAAGAGGGGAATGAGCAGTTCTTC. Its translation is CASSLEEGNEQFF.

This clone was observed a few times. This chain joins TRBV30 and TRBJ1-4; maybe TRBD1 (5 bases). This CDR3 contains 13 residues. Germline-derived CDR1 and CDR2 are GTSNPN and SVGIG (reference sequence). V was clipped by 4 bases and J by 6 bases, with 12 bases between them. CDR3 residues: CAWTHPGDEKLFF. CDR3 bases: TGTGCCTGGACCCACCCGGGGGATGAAAAACTGTTTTTT.

This clone occurred a few times. The chain carries TRBV19 and TRBJ1-1; D is ambiguous. This CDR3 spans 13 amino acids. The germline CDR1 and CDR2 sequences are LNHDA and SQIVND (reference sequence). Trimming pared 4 bases from V and 5 bases from J, leaving 11 bases between. CDR3 in DNA: TGTGCCAGTAGTAGAACGTCGGTAACTGAAGCTTTCTTT. Translation: CASSRTSVTEAFF.

This clone rates as medium-sized. V usage is TRBV11-3 and J usage is TRBJ2-5; D remains ambiguous. Trimming took off 2 bases at V and 2 bases at J, with 9 bases between the two ends. This CDR3 contains 14 residues. Germline V CDR1 and CDR2: SGHNT, YENEEA. This CDR3 is CASSLRQRQETQYF. CDR3 in DNA: TGTGCCAGCAGCTTAAGGCAGCGTCAAGAGACCCAGTACTTC. Filled out from reference TRBV11-3 and TRBJ2-5, the complete variable domain reads EAGVVQSPRYKIIEKKQPVAFWCNPISGHNTLYWYLQNLGQGPELLIRYENEEAVDDSQLPKDRFSAERLKGVDSTLKIQPAELGDSAVYLCASSLRQRQETQYFGPGTRLLVL.

This clone has a handful of counts. The chain links TRBV25-1 to TRBJ2-7, with unresolved D. The CDR3 extends over 15 amino acids. V lost 3 bases and J lost 5, with 17 bases in between. Looked up from germline, CDR1 is MGHDK and CDR2 is SYGVNS. CDR3 residues: CASSDPGRNGDEQYF. As DNA, the CDR3 is TGTGCCAGCAGTGACCCCGGACGAAATGGCGACGAGCAGTACTTC.

This clone was seen more than once but under ten times. The chain joins TRBV4-1 to TRBJ2-7; D remains ambiguous. This CDR3 comprises 17 residues. The V gene's germline CDR1 is MGHRA and CDR2 YSYEKL. The ends were cut back, 2 bases at V and 2 bases at J, with 19 bases in the middle. The CDR3 loop reads CASSQNPSGFNTYEQYF. The DNA for the CDR3 is TGCGCCAGCAGCCAAAATCCCTCGGGCTTCAATACCTACGAGCAGTACTTC.

The chain carries TRBV11-1 and TRBJ2-3, with D maybe TRBD1 (6 bases). Trimming removed 1 base from V and 1 base from J, with 6 bases in between. The CDR3 consists of 14 residues. Germline V gives CDR1 SGHAT, CDR2 FQDESV (reference sequence). DNA for the CDR3: TGTGCCAGCAGCTTAGGGACAGGCACAGATACGCAGTATTTT. It encodes CASSLGTGTDTQYF. The variable domain in full, with the rest retrieved from reference TRBV11-1 and TRBJ2-3, is EAEVAQSPRYKITEKSQAVAFWCDPISGHATLYWYRQILGQGPELLVQFQDESVVDDSQLPKDRFSAERLKGVDSTLKIQPAELGDSAMYLCASSLGTGTDTQYFGPGTRLTVL.

The chain recombines TRBV18 with TRBJ1-3; D ambiguous. The germline V and J ends were trimmed by 1 base and 3 bases, with 10 bases remaining between them. The germline V gene has CDR1 KGHSH and CDR2 LQKENI. The CDR3 spans 15 residues. The CDR3 protein is CASSPRETLGNTIYF. The CDR3 region has the DNA TGTGCCAGCTCACCACGTGAGACACTTGGAAACACCATATATTTT.

This clone has just a few counts. The chain joins TRBV11-3 to TRBJ1-4; 8 nucleotides match TRBD1. CDR1 and CDR2 from the germline V gene are SGHNT and YENEEA. The CDR3 spans 16 residues. V shed 5 bases, J shed 8 bases, and the junction held 13 bases outside the gene matches. The CDR3 here is CASSTSVGQGGEKLFF. CDR3 nucleotides: TGTGCCAGCAGCACTAGTGTAGGACAGGGTGGGGAAAAACTGTTTTTT.

This clone came up a few times. The chain is built from TRBV10-3 and TRBJ1-1; D is possibly TRBD1 (6 bases). The V gene lost 2 bases and the J gene lost 10 bases, with 14 bases spanning the gap. The CDR3 has 13 residues. CDR1 is ENHRY, CDR2 SYGVKD, per germline. The DNA of the CDR3 is TGTGCCATCAGTGAGAGCACTGGGGGGGCAGCTTTCTTT. This codes for CAISESTGGAAFF.

This clone occurred a few times. The chain is built from TRBV11-3 and TRBJ2-1; 7 bases align to TRBD2. With V trimmed by 5 bases and J by 8 bases, 9 bases remained unmatched. From germline, CDR1 is SGHNT and CDR2 YENEEA. The CDR3 has 14 amino acids. The CDR3 loop is CASSPSLARDEQFF. The CDR3 DNA is TGTGCCAGCAGCCCATCACTAGCGAGGGATGAGCAGTTCTTC.

The chain recombines TRBV28 with TRBJ2-1, with 9 positions matching TRBD2. The CDR3 has 15 residues. Germline CDR1 reads MDHEN; CDR2 reads SYDVKM. With 4 bases clipped from V and 9 bases from J, the junction kept 10 bases outside the gene matches. The CDR3 DNA follows: TGTGCCAGCAGTTCCCCCGGGACTAGCCCCAGTGAGCAGTTCTTC. It encodes CASSSPGTSPSEQFF.

The genes are TRBV6-8 and TRBJ2-7; D is unclear. Per germline, CDR1 MNHGY and CDR2 SAAAGT. Between the trimmed V and J ends, which lost 5 bases and 2 bases, there was a span of 10 bases. There are 13 residues in the CDR3. In nucleotides, the CDR3 is TGTGCCAGCAGTCGAGGTAGTACCTACGAGCAGTACTTC. Translation: CASSRGSTYEQYF.

This clone is medium-sized. This sequence joins TRBV6-8 and TRBJ1-1; D is unclear. Trimming took off 5 bases at V and 9 bases at J, with 13 bases between the two ends. This CDR3 contains 12 residues. Germline V gives CDR1 MNHGY, CDR2 SAAAGT. CDR3 protein: CASSERSDQAFF. In DNA form, the CDR3 reads TGTGCCAGCAGTGAGAGGAGCGACCAAGCTTTCTTT.

In this sample, this clone turned up a few times. The CDR3 DNA follows: TGTGCCAGCATCGGGACTAGCGGGACTTTGGAGACCCAGTACTTC. Protein sequence: CASIGTSGTLETQYF. V is TRBV11-3 and J is TRBJ2-5, with 13 nucleotides matching TRBD2. The ends lost 7 bases at V and 5 bases at J; junction bases unmatched: 7. The CDR3 length is 15 residues. Per germline, CDR1 SGHNT and CDR2 YENEEA.

In this sample, this clone turned up a few times. This chain uses TRBV30 with TRBJ1-1; 7 positions agree with TRBD1. CDR3 length: 15 residues. Germline loops: CDR1 GTSNPN, CDR2 SVGIG (reference sequence). J was trimmed by 1 base and V by 3 bases; bases with no gene match: 8. CDR3 nucleotide sequence: TGTGCCTGGAGACCTACCTCAGGGGGGAACACTGAAGCTTTCTTT. Amino acid sequence: CAWRPTSGGNTEAFF.

This chain uses TRBV29-1 with TRBJ2-1, with TRBD2 matching 8 bases. Germline CDR1 SQVTM, CDR2 ANQGSEA. The CDR3 extends over 15 amino acids. Trimming cost V 3 bases and J 4 bases; bases outside gene matches: 8. CDR3 in DNA: TGCAGCGTTGACGTAGCGGGAAAGGTGTACAATGAGCAGTTCTTC. As protein: CSVDVAGKVYNEQFF.

The CDR3 nucleotides read TGTGCCAGTAGTACCAGACAGGGGTCCACTGAAGCTTTCTTT. Translating it yields CASSTRQGSTEAFF. This chain links TRBV19 with TRBJ1-1; TRBD1 matches at 8 bases. The CDR3 has 14 residues. In germline, CDR1 is LNHDA, CDR2 SQIVND (reference sequence). J gave up 4 bases and V 4 bases, and 5 bases lay outside the gene matches.

This clone has only one observation. The chain has TRBV28 and TRBJ1-5, with D hard to call. The CDR3 contains 13 residues. Trimming left V 7 bases short and J 11 bases short, with 18 bases between. Germline CDR1 is MDHEN and CDR2 is SYDVKM. CDR3 sequence reads: CASNSRRFGAQHF. CDR3 sequence (DNA): TGTGCCAGCAATTCCCGTCGTTTCGGGGCCCAGCATTTT.

Relative to its sample, this clone is large (0.1 to 1%). This sequence joins TRBV28 and TRBJ2-1; weak D call: TRBD1 (5 bases). V dropped 4 bases and J dropped 6 bases, with 10 bases sitting between them. The CDR3 runs to 13 residues. The V gene's germline CDR1 is MDHEN and CDR2 SYDVKM. The CDR3 DNA reads TGTGCCAGCAGTTCCAGGGTAATCAATGAGCAGTTCTTC. This sequence encodes CASSSRVINEQFF.